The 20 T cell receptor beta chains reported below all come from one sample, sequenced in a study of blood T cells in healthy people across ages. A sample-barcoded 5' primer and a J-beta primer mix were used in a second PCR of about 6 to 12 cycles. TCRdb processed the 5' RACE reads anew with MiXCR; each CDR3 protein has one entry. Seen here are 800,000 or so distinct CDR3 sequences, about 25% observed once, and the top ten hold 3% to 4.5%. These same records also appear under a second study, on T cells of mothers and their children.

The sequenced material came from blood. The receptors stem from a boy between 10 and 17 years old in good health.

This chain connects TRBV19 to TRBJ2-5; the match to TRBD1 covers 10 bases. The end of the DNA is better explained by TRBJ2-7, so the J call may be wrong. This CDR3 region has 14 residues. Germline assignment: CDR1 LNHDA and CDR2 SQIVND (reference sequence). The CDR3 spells CASSIGTGDYEQYF. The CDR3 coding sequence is TGTGCCAGTAGTATCGGGACAGGGGACTACGAGCAGTACTTC.

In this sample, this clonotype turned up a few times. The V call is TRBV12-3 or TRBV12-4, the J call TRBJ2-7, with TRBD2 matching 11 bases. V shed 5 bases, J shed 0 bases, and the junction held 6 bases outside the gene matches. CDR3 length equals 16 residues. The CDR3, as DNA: TGTGCCAGCAGTCCCCAGACTAGCGGGAACTCCTACGAGCAGTACTTC. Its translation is CASSPQTSGNSYEQYF.

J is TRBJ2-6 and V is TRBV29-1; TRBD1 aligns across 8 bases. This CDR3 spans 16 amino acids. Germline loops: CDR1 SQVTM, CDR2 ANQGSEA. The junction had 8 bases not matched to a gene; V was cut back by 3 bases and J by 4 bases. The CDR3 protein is CSVDTGGHRGANVLTF. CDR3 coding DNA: TGCAGCGTTGATACAGGGGGACACAGGGGGGCCAACGTCCTGACTTTC. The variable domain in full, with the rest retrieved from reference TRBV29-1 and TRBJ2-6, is SAVISQKPSRDICQRGTSLTIQCQVDSQVTMMFWYRQQPGQSLTLIATANQGSEATYESGFVIDKFPISRPNLTFSTLTVSNMSPEDSSIYLCSVDTGGHRGANVLTFGAGSRLTVL.

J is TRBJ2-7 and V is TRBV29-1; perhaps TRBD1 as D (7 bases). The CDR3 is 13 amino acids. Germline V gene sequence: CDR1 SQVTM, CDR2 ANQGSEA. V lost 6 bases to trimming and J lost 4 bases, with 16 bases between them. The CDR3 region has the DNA TGCAGCGTCGGCGGGGACAGTTATTACGAGCAGTACTTC. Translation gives CSVGGDSYYEQYF.

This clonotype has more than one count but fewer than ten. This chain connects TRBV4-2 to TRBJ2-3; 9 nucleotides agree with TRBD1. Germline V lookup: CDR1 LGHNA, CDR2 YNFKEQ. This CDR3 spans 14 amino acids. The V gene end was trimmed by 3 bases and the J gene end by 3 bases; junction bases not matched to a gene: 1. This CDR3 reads CASSHGTGTDTQYF. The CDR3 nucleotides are TGTGCCAGCAGCCACGGGACAGGGACAGATACGCAGTATTTT.

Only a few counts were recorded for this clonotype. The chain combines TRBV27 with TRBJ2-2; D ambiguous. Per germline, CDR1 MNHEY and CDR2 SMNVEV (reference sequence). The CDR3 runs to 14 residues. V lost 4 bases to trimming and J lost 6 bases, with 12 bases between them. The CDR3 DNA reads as TGTGCCAGCAGTTGGTCTGGTGGGGCCGGGGAGCTGTTTTTT. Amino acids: CASSWSGGAGELFF.

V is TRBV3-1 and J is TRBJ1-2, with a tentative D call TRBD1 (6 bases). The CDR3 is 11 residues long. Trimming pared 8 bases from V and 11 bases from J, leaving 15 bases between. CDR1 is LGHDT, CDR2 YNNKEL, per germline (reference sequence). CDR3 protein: CASWILGAYTF. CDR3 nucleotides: TGTGCCAGCTGGATACTGGGGGCATACACCTTC.

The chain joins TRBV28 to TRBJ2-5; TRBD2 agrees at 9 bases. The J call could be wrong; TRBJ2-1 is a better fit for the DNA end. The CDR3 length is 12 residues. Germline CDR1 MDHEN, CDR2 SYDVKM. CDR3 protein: CASSFRREGQFF. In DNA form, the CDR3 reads TGTGCCAGCAGTTTTAGGCGGGAGGGACAGTTCTTC.

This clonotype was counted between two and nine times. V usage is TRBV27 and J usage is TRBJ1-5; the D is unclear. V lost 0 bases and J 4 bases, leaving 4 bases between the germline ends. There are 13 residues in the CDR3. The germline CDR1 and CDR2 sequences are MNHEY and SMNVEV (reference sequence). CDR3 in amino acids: CASSLSRNQPQHF. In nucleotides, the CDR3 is TGTGCCAGCAGTTTATCGAGGAATCAGCCCCAGCATTTT.

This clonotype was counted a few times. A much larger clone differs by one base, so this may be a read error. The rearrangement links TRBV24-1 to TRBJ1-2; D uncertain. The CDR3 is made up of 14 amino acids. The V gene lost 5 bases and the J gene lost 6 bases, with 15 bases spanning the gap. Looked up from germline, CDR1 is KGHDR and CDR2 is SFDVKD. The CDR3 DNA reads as TGTGCCACCAGTGCGGGGATCGGGAACCATGGCTACACCTTC. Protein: CATSAGIGNHGYTF.

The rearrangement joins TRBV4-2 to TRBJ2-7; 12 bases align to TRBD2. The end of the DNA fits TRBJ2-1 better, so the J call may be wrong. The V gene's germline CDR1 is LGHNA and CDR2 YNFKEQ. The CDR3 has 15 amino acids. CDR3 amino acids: CASSQEGLAGTEQFF. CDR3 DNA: TGTGCCAGCAGCCAAGAGGGACTAGCGGGCACTGAGCAGTTCTTC.

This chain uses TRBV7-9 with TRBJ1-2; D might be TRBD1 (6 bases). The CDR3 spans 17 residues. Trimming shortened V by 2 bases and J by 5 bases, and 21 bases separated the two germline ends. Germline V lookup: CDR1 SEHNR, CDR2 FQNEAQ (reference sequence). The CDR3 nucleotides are TGTGCCAGCAGCTTACTGTTCTGGGGGCTCCCTGATTATGGCTACACCTTC. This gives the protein CASSLLFWGLPDYGYTF.

The CDR3 DNA is TGTGCCAGCAGTAGTACAAACGACAGGGGGAATTCACCCCTCCACTTT. As protein: CASSSTNDRGNSPLHF. V gene TRBV2 combines with J gene TRBJ1-6, with 9 nucleotides matching TRBD1. The CDR3 runs to 16 residues. The germline gives CDR1 SNHLY, CDR2 FYNNEI. V was clipped by 5 bases and J by 7 bases; unmatched bases: 9. The whole variable domain, filled in from reference TRBV2 and TRBJ1-6, reads EPEVTQTPSHQVTQMGQEVILRCVPISNHLYFYWYRQILGQKVEFLVSFYNNEISEKSEIFDDQFSVERPDGSNFTLKIRSTKLEDSAMYFCASSSTNDRGNSPLHFGNGTRLTVT.

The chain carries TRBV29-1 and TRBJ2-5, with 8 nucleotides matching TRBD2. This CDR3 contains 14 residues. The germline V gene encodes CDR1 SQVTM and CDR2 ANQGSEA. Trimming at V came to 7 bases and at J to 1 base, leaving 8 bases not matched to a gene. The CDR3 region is CSGRVAGLQETQYF. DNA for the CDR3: TGCAGCGGACGAGTAGCGGGGCTCCAAGAGACCCAGTACTTC.

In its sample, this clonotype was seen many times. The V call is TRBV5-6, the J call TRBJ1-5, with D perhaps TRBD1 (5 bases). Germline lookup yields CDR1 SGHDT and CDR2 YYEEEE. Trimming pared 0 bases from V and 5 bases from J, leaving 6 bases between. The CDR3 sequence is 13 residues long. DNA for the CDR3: TGTGCCAGCAGCTTGGCGGGGGATCAGCCCCAGCATTTT. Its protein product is CASSLAGDQPQHF.

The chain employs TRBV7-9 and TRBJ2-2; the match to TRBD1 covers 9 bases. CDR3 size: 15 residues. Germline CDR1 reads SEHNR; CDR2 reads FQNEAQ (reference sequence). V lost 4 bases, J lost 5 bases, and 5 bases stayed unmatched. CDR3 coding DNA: TGTGCCAGCAGCTGGGGGACAGGGAGGACCGGGGAGCTGTTTTTT. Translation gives CASSWGTGRTGELFF.

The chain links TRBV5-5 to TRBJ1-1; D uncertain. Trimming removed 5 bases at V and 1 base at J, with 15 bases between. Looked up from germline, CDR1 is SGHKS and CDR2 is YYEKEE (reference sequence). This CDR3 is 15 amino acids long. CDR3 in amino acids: CASSWGAGSNTEAFF. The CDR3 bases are TGTGCCAGCAGTTGGGGAGCGGGCTCGAACACTGAAGCTTTCTTT.

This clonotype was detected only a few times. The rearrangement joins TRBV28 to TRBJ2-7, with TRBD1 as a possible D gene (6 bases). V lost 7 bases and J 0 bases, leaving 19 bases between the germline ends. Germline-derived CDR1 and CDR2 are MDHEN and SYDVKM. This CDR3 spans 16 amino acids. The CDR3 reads CASTNPGVRSSYEQYF. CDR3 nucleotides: TGTGCCAGCACCAACCCAGGGGTTAGGAGCTCCTACGAGCAGTACTTC.

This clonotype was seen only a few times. CDR3 residues: CASSLALAGPHEQYF. As DNA, the CDR3 is TGTGCCAGCAGCTTAGCACTAGCGGGGCCCCACGAGCAGTACTTC. The chain has TRBV7-9 and TRBJ2-1, with 10 bases matching TRBD2. Gene TRBJ2-7 matches the end of the DNA better, so the J call may be wrong. The CDR3 sequence is 15 residues long. Germline CDR1 reads SEHNR; CDR2 reads FQNEAQ (reference sequence).

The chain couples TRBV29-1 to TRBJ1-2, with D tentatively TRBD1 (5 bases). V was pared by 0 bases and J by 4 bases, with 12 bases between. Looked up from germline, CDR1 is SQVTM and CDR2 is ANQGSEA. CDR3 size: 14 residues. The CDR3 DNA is TGCAGCGTTGAAGATTCGGGACGGCCCTATGGCTACACCTTC. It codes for CSVEDSGRPYGYTF.